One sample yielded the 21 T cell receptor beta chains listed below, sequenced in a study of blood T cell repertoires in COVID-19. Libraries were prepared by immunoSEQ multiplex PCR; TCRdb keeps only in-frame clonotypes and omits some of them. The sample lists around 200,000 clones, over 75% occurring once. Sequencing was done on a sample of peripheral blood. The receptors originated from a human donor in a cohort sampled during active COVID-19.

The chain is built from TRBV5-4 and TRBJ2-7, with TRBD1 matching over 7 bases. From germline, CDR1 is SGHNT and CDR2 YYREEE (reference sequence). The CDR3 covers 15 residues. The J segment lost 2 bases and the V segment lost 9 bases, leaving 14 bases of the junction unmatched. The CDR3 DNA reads TGTGCCACCATCTTCAGTAGGGGGCCAGCCTACGAGCAGTACTTC. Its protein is CATIFSRGPAYEQYF.

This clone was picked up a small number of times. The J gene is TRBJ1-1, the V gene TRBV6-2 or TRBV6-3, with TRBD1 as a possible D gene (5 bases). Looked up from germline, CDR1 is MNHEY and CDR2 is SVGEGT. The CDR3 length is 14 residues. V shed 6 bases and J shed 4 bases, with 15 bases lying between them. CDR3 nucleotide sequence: TGTGCCAGCAGCCCCATCGGGGGTTTCACTGAAGCTTTCTTT. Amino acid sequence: CASSPIGGFTEAFF.

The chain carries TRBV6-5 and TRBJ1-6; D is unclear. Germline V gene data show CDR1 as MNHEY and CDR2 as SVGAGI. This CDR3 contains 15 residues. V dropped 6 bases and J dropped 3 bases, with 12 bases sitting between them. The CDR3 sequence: CASSPDKSYNSPLHF. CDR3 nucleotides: TGTGCCAGCAGCCCCGATAAGAGCTATAATTCACCCCTCCACTTT.

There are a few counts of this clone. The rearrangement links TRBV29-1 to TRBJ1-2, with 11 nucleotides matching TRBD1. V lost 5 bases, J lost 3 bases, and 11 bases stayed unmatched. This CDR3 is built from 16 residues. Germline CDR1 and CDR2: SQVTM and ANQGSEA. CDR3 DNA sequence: TGCAGCGTTAGGGACAGGGGGTTCTCTAGAGACTATGGCTACACCTTC. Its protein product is CSVRDRGFSRDYGYTF.

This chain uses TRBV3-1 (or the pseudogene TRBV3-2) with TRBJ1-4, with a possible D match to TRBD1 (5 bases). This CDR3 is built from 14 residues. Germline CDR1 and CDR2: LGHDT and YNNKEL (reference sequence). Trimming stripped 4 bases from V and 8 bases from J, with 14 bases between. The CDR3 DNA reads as TGTGCCAGCAGCCCGGAGGCGGGGGAGGAAAAACTGTTTTTT. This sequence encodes CASSPEAGEEKLFF.

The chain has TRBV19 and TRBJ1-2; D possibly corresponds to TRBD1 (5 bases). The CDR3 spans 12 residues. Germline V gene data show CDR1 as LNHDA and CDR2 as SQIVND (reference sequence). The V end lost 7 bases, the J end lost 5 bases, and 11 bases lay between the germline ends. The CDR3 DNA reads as TGTGCCAGTAAAGGGCAGGGATATGGCTACACCTTC. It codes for CASKGQGYGYTF.

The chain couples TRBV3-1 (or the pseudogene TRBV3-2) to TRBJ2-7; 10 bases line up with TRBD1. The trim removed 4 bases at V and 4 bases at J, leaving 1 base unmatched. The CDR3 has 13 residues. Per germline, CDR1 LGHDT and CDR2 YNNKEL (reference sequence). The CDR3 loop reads CASSPGQGYEQYF. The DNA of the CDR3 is TGTGCCAGCAGCCCGGGACAGGGGTACGAGCAGTACTTC.

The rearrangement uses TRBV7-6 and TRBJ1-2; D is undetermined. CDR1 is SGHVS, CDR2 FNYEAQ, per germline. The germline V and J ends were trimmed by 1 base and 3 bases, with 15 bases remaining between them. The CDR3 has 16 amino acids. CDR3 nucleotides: TGTGCCAGCAGCTTAGGTGCCTCCAGTTTGGACTATGGCTACACCTTC. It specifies CASSLGASSLDYGYTF.

The CDR3 DNA follows: TGCGCCAGCAGCCAAGATGGAGTTTACGGGGCCAACGTCCTGACTTTC. It translates to CASSQDGVYGANVLTF. V gene TRBV4-1 combines with J gene TRBJ2-6, with D hard to call. With 0 bases removed from V and 4 bases from J, the gap between germline ends came to 10 bases. The CDR3 sequence is 16 residues long. Germline V gives CDR1 MGHRA, CDR2 YSYEKL.

CDR3 coding DNA: TGTGCCAGCAGCGTAGTCGAGGGAGCCTCAGATACGCAGTATTTT. The encoded protein is CASSVVEGASDTQYF. V is TRBV9 and J is TRBJ2-3, with D possibly TRBD2 on 5 matching bases. The CDR3 sequence is 15 residues long. CDR1 is SGDLS, CDR2 YYNGEE, per germline. Trimming took off 0 bases at V and 4 bases at J, with 12 bases between the two ends. Variable domain in full (rest from reference TRBV9 and TRBJ2-3): DSGVTQTPKHLITATGQRVTLRCSPRSGDLSVYWYQQSLDQGLQFLIQYYNGEERAKGNILERFSAQQFPDLHSELNLSSLELGDSALYFCASSVVEGASDTQYFGPGTRLTVL.

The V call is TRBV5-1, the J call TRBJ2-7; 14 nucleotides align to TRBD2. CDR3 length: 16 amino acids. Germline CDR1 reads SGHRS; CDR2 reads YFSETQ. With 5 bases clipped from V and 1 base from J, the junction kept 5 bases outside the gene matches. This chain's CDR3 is CASSAGTSGRSYEQYF. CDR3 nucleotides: TGCGCCAGCAGTGCGGGGACTAGCGGGAGATCCTACGAGCAGTACTTC.

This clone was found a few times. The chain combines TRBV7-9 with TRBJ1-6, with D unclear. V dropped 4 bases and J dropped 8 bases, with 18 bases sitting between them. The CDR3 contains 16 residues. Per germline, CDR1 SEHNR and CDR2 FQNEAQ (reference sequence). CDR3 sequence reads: CASSSERGLLDSPLHF. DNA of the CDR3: TGTGCCAGCAGCTCGGAGCGAGGGCTATTAGATTCACCCCTCCACTTT.

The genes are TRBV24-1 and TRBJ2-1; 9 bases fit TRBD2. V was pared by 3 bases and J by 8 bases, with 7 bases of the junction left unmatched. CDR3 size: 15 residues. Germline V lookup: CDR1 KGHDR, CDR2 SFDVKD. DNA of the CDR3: TGTGCCACCAGTGATGTTAGCGGGAGTGGGTATGAGCAGTTCTTC. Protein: CATSDVSGSGYEQFF.

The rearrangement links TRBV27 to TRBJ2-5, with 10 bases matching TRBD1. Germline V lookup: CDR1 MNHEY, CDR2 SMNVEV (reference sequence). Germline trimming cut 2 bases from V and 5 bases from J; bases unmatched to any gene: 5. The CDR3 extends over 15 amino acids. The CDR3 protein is CASSLGQGVKETQYF. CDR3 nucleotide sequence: TGTGCCAGCAGTTTAGGACAGGGGGTAAAGGAGACCCAGTACTTC.

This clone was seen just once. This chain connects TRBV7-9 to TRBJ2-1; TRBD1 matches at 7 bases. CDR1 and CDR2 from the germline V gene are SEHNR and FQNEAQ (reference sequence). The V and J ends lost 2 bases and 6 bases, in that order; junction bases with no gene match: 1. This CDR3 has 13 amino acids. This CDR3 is CASSLSGGNEQFF. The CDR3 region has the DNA TGTGCCAGCAGCTTATCAGGGGGCAATGAGCAGTTCTTC.

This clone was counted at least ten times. DNA of the CDR3: TGTGCCAGTAGTATTTGGACAGGGGGCCGGAACACTGAAGCTTTCTTT. Amino acids: CASSIWTGGRNTEAFF. This chain joins TRBV19 and TRBJ1-1; TRBD1 aligns across 11 bases. The CDR3 consists of 16 residues. Germline CDR1 LNHDA, CDR2 SQIVND (reference sequence). The ends lost 3 bases at V and 1 base at J; junction bases unmatched: 4.

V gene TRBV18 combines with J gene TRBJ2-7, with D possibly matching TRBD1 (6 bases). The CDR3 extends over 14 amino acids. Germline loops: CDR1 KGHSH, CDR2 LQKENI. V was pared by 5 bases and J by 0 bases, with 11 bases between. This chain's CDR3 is CASSRGLSSYEQYF. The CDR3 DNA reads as TGTGCCAGCTCAAGGGGGTTAAGCTCCTACGAGCAGTACTTC.

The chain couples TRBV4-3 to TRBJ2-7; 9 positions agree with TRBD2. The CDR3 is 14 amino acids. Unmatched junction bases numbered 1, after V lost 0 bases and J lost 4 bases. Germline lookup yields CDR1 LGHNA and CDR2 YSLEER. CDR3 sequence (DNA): TGCGCCAGCAGCCAAGATGCGGGAGGGTACGAGCAGTACTTC. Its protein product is CASSQDAGGYEQYF.

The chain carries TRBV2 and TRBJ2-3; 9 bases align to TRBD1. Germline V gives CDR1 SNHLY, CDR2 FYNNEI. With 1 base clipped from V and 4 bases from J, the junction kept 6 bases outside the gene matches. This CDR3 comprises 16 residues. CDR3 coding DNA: TGTGCCAGCAGTGAAGGGGTGGACAGGGGAGCAGATACGCAGTATTTT. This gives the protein CASSEGVDRGADTQYF.

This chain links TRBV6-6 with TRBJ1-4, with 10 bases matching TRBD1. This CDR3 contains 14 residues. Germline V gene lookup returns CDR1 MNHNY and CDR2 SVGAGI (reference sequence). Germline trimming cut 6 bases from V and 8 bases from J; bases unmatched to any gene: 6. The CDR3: CASRPDRGQEKLFF. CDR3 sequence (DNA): TGTGCCAGCAGGCCCGACAGGGGGCAAGAAAAACTGTTTTTT.

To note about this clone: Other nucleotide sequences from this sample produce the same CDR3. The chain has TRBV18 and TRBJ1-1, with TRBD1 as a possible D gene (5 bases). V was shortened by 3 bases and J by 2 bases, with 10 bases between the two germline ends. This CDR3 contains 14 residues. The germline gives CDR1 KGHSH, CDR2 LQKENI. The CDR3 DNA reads TGTGCCAGCTCACCCCAGGGCGGTAACACTGAAGCTTTCTTT. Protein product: CASSPQGGNTEAFF. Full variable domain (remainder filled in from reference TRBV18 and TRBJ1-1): NAGVMQNPRHLVRRRGQEARLRCSPMKGHSHVYWYRQLPEEGLKFMVYLQKENIIDESGMPKERFSAEFPKEGPSILRIQQVVRGDSAAYFCASSPQGGNTEAFFGQGTRLTVV.